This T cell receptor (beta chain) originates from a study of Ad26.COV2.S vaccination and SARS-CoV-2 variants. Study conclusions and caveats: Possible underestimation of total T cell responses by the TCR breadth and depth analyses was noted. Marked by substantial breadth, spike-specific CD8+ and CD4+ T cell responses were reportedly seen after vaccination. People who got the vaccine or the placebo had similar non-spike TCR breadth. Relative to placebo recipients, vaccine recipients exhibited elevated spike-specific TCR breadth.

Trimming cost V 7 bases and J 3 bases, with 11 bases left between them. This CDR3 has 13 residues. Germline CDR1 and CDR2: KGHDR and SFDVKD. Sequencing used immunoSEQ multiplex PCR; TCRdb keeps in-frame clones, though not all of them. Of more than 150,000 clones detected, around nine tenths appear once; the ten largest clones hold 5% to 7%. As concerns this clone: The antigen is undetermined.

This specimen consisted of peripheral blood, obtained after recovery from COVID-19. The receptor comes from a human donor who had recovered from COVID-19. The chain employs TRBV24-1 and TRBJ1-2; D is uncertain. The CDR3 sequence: CATSAGNDYGYTF. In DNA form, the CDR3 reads TGTGCCACCAGCGCCGGGAACGACTATGGCTACACCTTC.